This entry concerns a single T cell receptor beta chain. The data were produced by immunoSEQ multiplex PCR, yet TCRdb's version contains in-frame clones alone and is incomplete. The sample contains fewer than 35,000 clones, 88% of which appear only once. This sample was included in a study of PD-1 and CTLA-4 blockade in melanoma. V lost 2 bases, J lost 4 bases, and 15 bases lay in between. The CDR3 has 16 amino acids. The V gene's germline CDR1 is MDHEN and CDR2 SYDVKM. This receptor was identified in a human donor with melanoma. This specimen was CD8+ T cells from peripheral blood, taken from a patient given anti-PD-1 treatment. V is TRBV28 and J is TRBJ2-1; the D gene is possibly TRBD1 (6 bases). The chain's CDR3 is CASSLPPGGPYNEQFF. The CDR3 DNA reads TGTGCCAGCAGTTTACCTCCTGGGGGCCCTTACAATGAGCAGTTCTTC.